The rows below give T cell receptor beta chains drawn from one sample of a study of T-cell reconstitution after alpha-beta-depleted transplantation in children. TCRdb itself ran the PCR reads through MiXCR, one entry per CDR3 protein. The sample shows fewer than 250,000 distinct CDR3 sequences, roughly 15% of them seen only once. The sample in question was PBMCs, mostly from graft donor cells, obtained 360 days after TCRalphabeta/CD19-depleted stem cell transplant. The receptors here all came from a male patient under 10 years old who had a stem cell transplant for acute lymphoblastic leukemia, so the T cells may come from the graft donor. Both conserved end residues are part of each CDR3. The D gene is left open where the match is weak. Size is omitted from some rows. Given values are once, few, many or a class for expanded clones.

CDR3 length	V gene	J gene	clone size	D gene	CDR3 DNA	CDR3 protein
20	TRBV5-1	TRBJ2-7	-	TRBD1	TGCGCCAGCAGCTTGTATCCCCCCTCCTTTCAGGCAGGGGGTTCATACGAGCAGTACTTC	CASSLYPPSFQAGGSYEQYF
13	TRBV20-1	TRBJ1-5	-	-	TGCAGTGCCGGGGCCGGGGATTATCAGCCCCAGCATTTT	CSAGAGDYQPQHF
15	TRBV5-1	TRBJ2-7	few	-	TGCGCCAGCAGCGACGGTGGCAGGCGTCCCTACGAGCAGTACTTC	CASSDGGRRPYEQYF
14	TRBV9	TRBJ2-5	-	-	TGTGCCAGCAGCGTAGATCCCGACCAAGAGACCCAGTACTTC	CASSVDPDQETQYF
15	TRBV12-3/TRBV12-4	TRBJ2-5	-	-	TGTGCCAGCAGTTTTGGCGGGGCGGGACAAGAGACCCAGTACTTC	CASSFGGAGQETQYF
11	TRBV29-1	TRBJ2-7	many	-	TGCAGCGTTGACCGGGGTTCCGAGCAGTACTTC	CSVDRGSEQYF
13	TRBV7-2	TRBJ1-2	few	-	TGTGCCAGCAGCCCAAACAGGGACTATGGCTACACCTTC	CASSPNRDYGYTF
14	TRBV10-3	TRBJ2-2	-	TRBD1	TGTGCCACGCATTCCACAGGGGGAACCGGGGAGCTGTTTTTT	CATHSTGGTGELFF
16	TRBV4-1	TRBJ2-2	-	-	TGCGCCAGCAGCCAAGATGGGGGGCTCGGGACCGGGGAGCTGTTTTTT	CASSQDGGLGTGELFF
13	TRBV10-3	TRBJ1-1	-	TRBD1	TGTGCCATCCAGGGGGCCGGAGACACTGAAGCTTTCTTT	CAIQGAGDTEAFF
14	TRBV29-1	TRBJ2-7	few	TRBD2	TGCAGCGTTGGTGCAAGCGGGGGAACCTACGAGCAGTACTTC	CSVGASGGTYEQYF
15	TRBV15	TRBJ2-5	few	-	TGTGCCACCAGAATGGAATATCACCAGGGGGAGACCCAGTACTTC	CATRMEYHQGETQYF
16	TRBV6-1	TRBJ2-1	-	TRBD2	TGTGCCAGCAGTGGGACTAGCGGGGGGGGATACAATGAGCAGTTCTTC	CASSGTSGGGYNEQFF
16	TRBV12-3/TRBV12-4	TRBJ1-5	-	-	TGTGCCAGCAGCCCCGAGGTCTTTTATAGCAATCAGCCCCAGCATTTT	CASSPEVFYSNQPQHF
15	TRBV7-9	TRBJ1-4	-	-	TGTGCCAGCAGCTTAAGGGGTACACCTAATGAAAAACTGTTTTTT	CASSLRGTPNEKLFF
13	TRBV28	TRBJ1-4	-	TRBD1	TGTGCCAGCAGAGGACAGGGTAATGAAAAACTGTTTTTT	CASRGQGNEKLFF
15	TRBV12-3/TRBV12-4	TRBJ1-1	few	-	TGTGCCAGCAGTGTGTTTACCCAGGGGAACACTGAAGCTTTCTTT	CASSVFTQGNTEAFF
15	TRBV7-2	TRBJ1-5	-	-	TGTGCCAGCAGCCCCCCCGGGCGGAAAGGGCAGCCCCAGCATTTT	CASSPPGRKGQPQHF
14	TRBV12-3/TRBV12-4	TRBJ1-1	-	-	TGTGCCAGCAGTTTATTTGGGGGGAACACTGAAGCTTTCTTT	CASSLFGGNTEAFF
12	TRBV29-1	TRBJ2-5	-	-	TGCAGCGTTGAAGGGACAAAAGAGACCCAGTACTTC	CSVEGTKETQYF
17	TRBV4-1	TRBJ2-6	few	-	TGCGCCAGCAGCCAAGATGGCATGAACTCTGGGGCCAACGTCCTGACTTTC	CASSQDGMNSGANVLTF
16	TRBV5-1	TRBJ1-3	-	TRBD1	TGCGCCAGCAGCTTCGGGCAGGGGGTGGCTGGAAACACCATATATTTT	CASSFGQGVAGNTIYF
13	TRBV4-1	TRBJ2-7	many	-	TGCGCCAGCAGCCAAGAAGGTCAGAAAGAGCAGTACTTC	CASSQEGQKEQYF
11	TRBV13	TRBJ1-2	-	-	TGTGCCAGCAGCCCAACAGTTGGCTACACCTTC	CASSPTVGYTF
16	TRBV4-1	TRBJ1-2	few	TRBD1	TGCGCCAGCAGCTTTTTAGGACAGGGCGTATACTATGGCTACACCTTC	CASSFLGQGVYYGYTF
16	TRBV12-3/TRBV12-4	TRBJ2-2	-	-	TGTGCCAGCACCCCCGGGGGTGGGGTAATGACCGGGGAGCTGTTTTTT	CASTPGGGVMTGELFF
16	TRBV4-3	TRBJ2-3	-	TRBD2	TGCGCCAGCAGCCACGGTAGCGGGGGGAGCACAGATACGCAGTATTTT	CASSHGSGGSTDTQYF
15	TRBV28	TRBJ1-1	-	-	TGTGCCAGCAGTTTGTTCTCCAGGGGGAACACTGAAGCTTTCTTT	CASSLFSRGNTEAFF
16	TRBV5-1	TRBJ2-7	few	TRBD1	TGCGCCAGCAGCGGATACGGGACAGGGAGTTCCTACGAGCAGTACTTC	CASSGYGTGSSYEQYF
18	TRBV24-1	TRBJ2-2	-	TRBD1	TGTGCCACCAGTGCCACGGGACAGGGAACTCCCCTGGCCGGGGAGCTGTTTTTT	CATSATGQGTPLAGELFF
15	TRBV7-9	TRBJ2-5	-	TRBD2	TGTGCCAGCAGCCCGGGACTAGCAGTCCAAGAGACCCAGTACTTC	CASSPGLAVQETQYF
14	TRBV12-3/TRBV12-4	TRBJ2-7	-	TRBD1	TGTGCCAGCAGTAGGGGACAGGGGTACTACGAGCAGTACTTC	CASSRGQGYYEQYF